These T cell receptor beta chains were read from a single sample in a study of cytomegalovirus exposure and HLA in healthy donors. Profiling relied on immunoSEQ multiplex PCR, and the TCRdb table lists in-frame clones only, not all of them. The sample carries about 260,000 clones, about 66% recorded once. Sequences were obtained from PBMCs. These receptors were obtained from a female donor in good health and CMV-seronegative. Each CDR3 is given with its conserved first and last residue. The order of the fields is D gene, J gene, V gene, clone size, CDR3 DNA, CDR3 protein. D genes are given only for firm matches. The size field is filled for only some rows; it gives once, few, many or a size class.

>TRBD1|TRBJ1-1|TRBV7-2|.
TGTGCCAGCAGCTTAGGTGGGGTACAGGGGAGAGCTTTCTTT
CASSLGGVQGRAFF
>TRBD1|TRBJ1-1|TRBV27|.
TGTGCCAGCAGAGGGACAGCCTTGAACACTGAAGCTTTCTTT
CASRGTALNTEAFF
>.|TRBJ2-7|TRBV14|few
TGTGCCAGCAGCCCGCTAGACAGCTACGAGCAGTACTTC
CASSPLDSYEQYF
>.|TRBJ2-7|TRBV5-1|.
TGCGCCAGCAGCTTGGTTAGTCAGGGATACGAGCAGTACTTC
CASSLVSQGYEQYF
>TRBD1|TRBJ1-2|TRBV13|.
TGTGCCACCTCTGTCAGGGGGAACTATGGCTACACCTTC
CATSVRGNYGYTF
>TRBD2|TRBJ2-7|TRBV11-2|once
TGTGCCAGCTCTTGGGGGGGAGGGCCATACGAGCAGTACTTC
CASSWGGGPYEQYF
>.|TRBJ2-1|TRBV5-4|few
TGTGCCAGCAGCTTGGAATCGACTAAGAACAATGAGCAGTTCTTC
CASSLESTKNNEQFF
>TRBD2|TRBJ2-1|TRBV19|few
TGTGCCAGTAGTAAATTTAGGAGTAGCGGGAGGGCCGAGGCCAATGAGCAGTTCTTC
CASSKFRSSGRAEANEQFF
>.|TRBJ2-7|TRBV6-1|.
TGTGCCAGCACTCAGGGAAGCTCCTACGAGCAGTACTTC
CASTQGSSYEQYF
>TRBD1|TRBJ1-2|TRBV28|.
TGTGCCAGCCGGACAGGGGCGGCGGTGAGCGGCTACACCTTC
CASRTGAAVSGYTF